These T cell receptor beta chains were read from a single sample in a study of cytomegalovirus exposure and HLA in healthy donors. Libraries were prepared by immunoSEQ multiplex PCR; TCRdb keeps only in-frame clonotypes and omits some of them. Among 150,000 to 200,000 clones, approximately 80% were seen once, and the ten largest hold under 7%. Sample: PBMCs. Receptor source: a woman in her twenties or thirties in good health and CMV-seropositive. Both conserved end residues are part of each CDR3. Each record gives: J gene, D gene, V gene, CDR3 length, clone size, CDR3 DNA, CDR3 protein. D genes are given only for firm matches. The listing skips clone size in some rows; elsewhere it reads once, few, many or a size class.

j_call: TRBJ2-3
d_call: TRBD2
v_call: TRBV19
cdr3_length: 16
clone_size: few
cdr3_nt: TGTGCCACGCACAAGGAATCAGCGGGGCCGTGGGGTACGCAGTATTTT
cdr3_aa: CATHKESAGPWGTQYF

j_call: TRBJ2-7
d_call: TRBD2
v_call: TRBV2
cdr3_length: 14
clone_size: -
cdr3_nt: TGTGCCAGCCGTCCGAGCGGGAGCTTGTGGGAGCAGTACTTC
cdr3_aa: CASRPSGSLWEQYF

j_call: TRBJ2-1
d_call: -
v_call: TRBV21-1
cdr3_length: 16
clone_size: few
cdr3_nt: TGTGCCAGCAGCAGTATACAGGGGCCCTATGGCAATGAGCAGTTCTTC
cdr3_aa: CASSSIQGPYGNEQFF

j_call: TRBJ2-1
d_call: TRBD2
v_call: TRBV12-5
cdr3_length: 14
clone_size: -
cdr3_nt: TGTGCTACCAACGATAGCGGGACGTTCAATGAGCAGTTCTTC
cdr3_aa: CATNDSGTFNEQFF

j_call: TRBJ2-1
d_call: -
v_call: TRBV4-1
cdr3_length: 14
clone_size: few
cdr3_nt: TGCGCCAGCAGCCAAGTTCTCGGGTACAATGAGCAGTTCTTC
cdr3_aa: CASSQVLGYNEQFF

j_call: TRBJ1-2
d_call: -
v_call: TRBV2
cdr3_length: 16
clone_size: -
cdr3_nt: TGTGCCAGCAGAACAACAGGGTCCACCTCCAACTATGGCTACACCTTC
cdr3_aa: CASRTTGSTSNYGYTF

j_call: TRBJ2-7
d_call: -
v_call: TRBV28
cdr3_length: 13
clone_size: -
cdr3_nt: TGTGCCAGCAGTTTCCCGGTAGTGAGCGAGCAGTACTTC
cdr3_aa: CASSFPVVSEQYF

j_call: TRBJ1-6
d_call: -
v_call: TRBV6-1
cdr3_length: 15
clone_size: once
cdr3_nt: TGTGCCAGCAGTGAATGGAGTACGGGGAATTCACCCCTCCACTTT
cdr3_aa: CASSEWSTGNSPLHF

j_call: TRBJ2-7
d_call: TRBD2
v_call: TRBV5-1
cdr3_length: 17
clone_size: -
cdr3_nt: TGCGCCAGCAGCACGACGGGGACTAGCGGGGGGCTAGGGGAGCAGTACTTC
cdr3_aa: CASSTTGTSGGLGEQYF

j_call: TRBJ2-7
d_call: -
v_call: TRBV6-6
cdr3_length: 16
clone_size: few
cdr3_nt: TGTGCCAGCAGTTACAGGCGGGACCGTGCCAACAACGAGCAGTACTTC
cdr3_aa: CASSYRRDRANNEQYF

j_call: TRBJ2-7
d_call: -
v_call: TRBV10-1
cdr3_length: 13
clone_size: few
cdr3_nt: TGCGCCAGCAGTGCCGGGACTCCCTACGAGCAGTACTTC
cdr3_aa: CASSAGTPYEQYF

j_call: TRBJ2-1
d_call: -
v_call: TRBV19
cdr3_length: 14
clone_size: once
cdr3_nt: TGTGCCACCCATCAGGCAAACTCCTACAATGAGCAGTTCTTC
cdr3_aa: CATHQANSYNEQFF